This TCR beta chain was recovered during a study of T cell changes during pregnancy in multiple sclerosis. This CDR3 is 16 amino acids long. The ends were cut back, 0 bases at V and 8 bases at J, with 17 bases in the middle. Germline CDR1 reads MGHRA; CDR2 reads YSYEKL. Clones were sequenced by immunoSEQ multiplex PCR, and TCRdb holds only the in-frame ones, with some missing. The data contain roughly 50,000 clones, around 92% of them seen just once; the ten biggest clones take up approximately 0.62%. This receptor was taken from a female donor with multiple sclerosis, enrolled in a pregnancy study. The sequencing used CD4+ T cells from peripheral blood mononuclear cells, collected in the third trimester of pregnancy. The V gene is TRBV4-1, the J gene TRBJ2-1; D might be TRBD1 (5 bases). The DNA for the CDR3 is TGCGCCAGCAGCCAAGACAGGGCCCACACTGCCGATGAGCAGTTCTTC. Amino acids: CASSQDRAHTADEQFF.